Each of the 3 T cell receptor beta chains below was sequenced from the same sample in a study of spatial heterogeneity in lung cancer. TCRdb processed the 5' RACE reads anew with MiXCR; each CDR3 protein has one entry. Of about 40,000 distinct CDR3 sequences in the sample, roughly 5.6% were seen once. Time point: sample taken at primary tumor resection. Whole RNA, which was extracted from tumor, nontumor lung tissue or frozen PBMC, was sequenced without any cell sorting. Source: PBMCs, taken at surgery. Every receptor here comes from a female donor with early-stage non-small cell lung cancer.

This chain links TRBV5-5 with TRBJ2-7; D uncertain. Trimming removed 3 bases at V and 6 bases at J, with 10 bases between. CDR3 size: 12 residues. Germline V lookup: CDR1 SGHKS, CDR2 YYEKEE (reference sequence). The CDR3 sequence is CASSWDYGEQYF. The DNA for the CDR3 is TGTGCCAGCAGCTGGGATTACGGCGAGCAGTACTTC.

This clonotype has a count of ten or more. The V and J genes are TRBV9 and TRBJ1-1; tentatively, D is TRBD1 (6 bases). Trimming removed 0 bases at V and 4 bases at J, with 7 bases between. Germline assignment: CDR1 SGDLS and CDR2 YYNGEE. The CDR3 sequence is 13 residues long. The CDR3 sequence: CASSVVGATEAFF. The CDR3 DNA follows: TGTGCCAGCAGCGTAGTGGGGGCCACTGAAGCTTTCTTT.

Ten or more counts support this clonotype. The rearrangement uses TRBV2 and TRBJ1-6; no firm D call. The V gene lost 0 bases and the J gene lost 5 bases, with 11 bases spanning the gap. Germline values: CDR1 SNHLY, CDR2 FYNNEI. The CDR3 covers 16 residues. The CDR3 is CASSEARRRDNSPLHF. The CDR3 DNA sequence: TGTGCCAGCAGTGAAGCGCGACGGCGGGATAATTCACCCCTCCACTTT.